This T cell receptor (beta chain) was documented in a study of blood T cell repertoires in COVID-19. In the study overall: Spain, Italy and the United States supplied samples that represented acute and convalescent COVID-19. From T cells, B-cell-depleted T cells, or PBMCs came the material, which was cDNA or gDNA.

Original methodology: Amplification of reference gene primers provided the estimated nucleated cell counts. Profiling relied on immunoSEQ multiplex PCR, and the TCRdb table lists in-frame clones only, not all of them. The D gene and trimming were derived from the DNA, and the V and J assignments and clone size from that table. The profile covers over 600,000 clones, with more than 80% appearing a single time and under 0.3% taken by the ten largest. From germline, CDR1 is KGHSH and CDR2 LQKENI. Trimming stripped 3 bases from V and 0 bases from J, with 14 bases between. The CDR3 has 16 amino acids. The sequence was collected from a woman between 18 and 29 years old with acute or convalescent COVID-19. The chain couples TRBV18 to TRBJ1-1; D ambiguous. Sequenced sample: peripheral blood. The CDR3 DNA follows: TGTGCCAGCTCACCCCTAAATGAACTAATGAACACTGAAGCTTTCTTT. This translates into CASSPLNELMNTEAFF.